Below, 32 T cell receptor beta chains from the same sample are listed, as sequenced in a study of blood T cell repertoires in COVID-19. The assay was immunoSEQ multiplex PCR, and TCRdb's table has in-frame clones only and misses some. The table lists roughly 150,000 clones, over 80% of them singletons. Sequencing used PBMCs or T cells enriched from blood (not recorded which). All receptors derive from a man between 65 and 79 years old who had been exposed to COVID-19.

The chain is built from TRBV19 and TRBJ1-1; no firm D call. Trimming pared 10 bases from V and 1 base from J, leaving 10 bases between. The germline gives CDR1 LNHDA, CDR2 SQIVND (reference sequence). The CDR3 extends over 12 amino acids. This CDR3 reads CATARGNTEAFF. As DNA, the CDR3 is TGTGCCACCGCCCGGGGGAACACTGAAGCTTTCTTT.

The chain joins TRBV4-1 to TRBJ2-1, with no clear D. The V end lost 0 bases, the J end lost 0 bases, and 6 bases lay between the germline ends. The CDR3 runs to 15 residues. CDR1 is MGHRA, CDR2 YSYEKL, per germline. CDR3 residues: CASSQDQVSYNEQFF. The CDR3, as DNA: TGCGCCAGCAGCCAAGATCAGGTCTCCTACAATGAGCAGTTCTTC.

The J gene is TRBJ1-1, the V gene TRBV28; D perhaps matches TRBD1 (6 bases). V lost 6 bases to trimming and J lost 0 bases, with 20 bases between them. The germline V gene encodes CDR1 MDHEN and CDR2 SYDVKM. This CDR3 has 17 residues. The CDR3 DNA is TGTGCCAGCAGCTCCGGACAGTTGCCTACGTTGAACACTGAAGCTTTCTTT. Its translation is CASSSGQLPTLNTEAFF.

This chain uses TRBV5-1 with TRBJ1-1; D call uncertain. V was clipped by 1 base and J by 3 bases, with 13 bases between them. The CDR3 has 15 residues. Germline CDR1 SGHRS, CDR2 YFSETQ. The CDR3, as DNA: TGCGCCAGCAGCTTGTTCAGGCGGGGAGACACTGAAGCTTTCTTT. Translating it yields CASSLFRRGDTEAFF.

The rearrangement joins TRBV4-3 to TRBJ1-1, with no clear D. From germline, CDR1 is LGHNA and CDR2 YSLEER. The CDR3 is made up of 12 amino acids. V lost 0 bases to trimming and J lost 8 bases, with 7 bases between them. CDR3 amino acids: CASSQDAQEAFF. Written as DNA, the CDR3 is TGCGCCAGCAGCCAAGATGCACAGGAAGCTTTCTTT.

The chain combines TRBV4-3 with TRBJ1-1; D is unresolved. The CDR3 is 16 residues long. V lost 2 bases, J lost 0 bases, and 13 bases lay in between. Germline V gene sequence: CDR1 LGHNA, CDR2 YSLEER. CDR3 protein: CASSQSLADMNTEAFF. CDR3 sequence (DNA): TGCGCCAGCAGCCAATCCCTGGCAGACATGAACACTGAAGCTTTCTTT.

The genes are TRBV5-4 and TRBJ2-7; a weak D match, TRBD1 (5 bases). This CDR3 comprises 15 residues. Trimming stripped 4 bases from V and 0 bases from J, with 14 bases between. Germline loops: CDR1 SGHNT, CDR2 YYREEE (reference sequence). The CDR3 nucleotides read TGTGCCAGCAGCAAAGACAGACATTCCTCCTACGAGCAGTACTTC. It encodes CASSKDRHSSYEQYF.

Only a few counts were recorded for this clone. This sequence joins TRBV2 and TRBJ1-3, with D hard to call. The CDR3 has 15 residues. CDR1 SNHLY and CDR2 FYNNEI come from the germline V gene. V was cut by 5 bases and J by 0 bases, with 11 bases left in between. The CDR3 protein is CASSSSSVSGNTIYF. Written as DNA, the CDR3 is TGTGCCAGCAGTTCCTCGTCAGTCTCTGGAAACACCATATATTTT.

This rearrangement joins TRBV5-4 to TRBJ1-6, with 8 positions matching TRBD1. Trimming removed 1 base from V and 8 bases from J; junction bases left unmatched: 8. The CDR3 runs to 16 residues. Looked up from germline, CDR1 is SGHNT and CDR2 is YYREEE (reference sequence). CDR3 sequence (DNA): TGTGCCAGCAGCTTGATCGGACAGGGTAGAGATTCACCCCTCCACTTT. Translated, it gives CASSLIGQGRDSPLHF.

The chain links TRBV12-3 or TRBV12-4 to TRBJ1-2; 7 nucleotides match TRBD1. V lost 6 bases, J lost 7 bases, and 8 bases stayed unmatched. The CDR3 is 13 amino acids. CDR3 DNA sequence: TGTGCCAGCAGCAAAAAGGGGGCGGGTGGCTACACCTTC. It yields the protein CASSKKGAGGYTF.

This clone appeared a few times. J is TRBJ1-1 and V is TRBV2; D is perhaps TRBD1 (5 bases). The length of the CDR3 is 13 residues. Per the germline V gene, CDR1 is SNHLY and CDR2 is FYNNEI. The germline V and J ends were trimmed by 3 bases and 5 bases, with 10 bases remaining between them. CDR3 DNA sequence: TGTGCCAGCAGTGAGGGCGGGGGAACTGAAGCTTTCTTT. It translates to CASSEGGGTEAFF. The whole variable domain, remainder taken from reference TRBV2 and TRBJ1-1, is EPEVTQTPSHQVTQMGQEVILRCVPISNHLYFYWYRQILGQKVEFLVSFYNNEISEKSEIFDDQFSVERPDGSNFTLKIRSTKLEDSAMYFCASSEGGGTEAFFGQGTRLTVV.

This clone has at least ten counts. The chain joins TRBV30 to TRBJ2-7; TRBD1 aligns across 9 bases. Germline V gene data show CDR1 as GTSNPN and CDR2 as SVGIG (reference sequence). This CDR3 is built from 15 residues. The trim removed 0 bases at V and 3 bases at J, leaving 6 bases unmatched. This CDR3 is CAWSVTGGAGYEQYF. Written as DNA, the CDR3 is TGTGCCTGGAGTGTGACAGGGGGTGCTGGCTACGAGCAGTACTTC.

The chain couples TRBV6-1 to TRBJ1-5, with TRBD1 matching 7 bases. J gave up 0 bases and V 0 bases, and 5 bases lay outside the gene matches. The CDR3 sequence is 17 residues long. In germline, CDR1 is MNHNS, CDR2 SASEGT. The CDR3 DNA sequence: TGTGCCAGCAGTGAAGCGACAGGGCCCCTTAGCAATCAGCCCCAGCATTTT. Protein: CASSEATGPLSNQPQHF.

V usage is TRBV7-8 and J usage is TRBJ2-7; D gene unclear. Germline assignment: CDR1 SGHVS and CDR2 FQNEAQ. The V end lost 5 bases, the J end lost 3 bases, and 5 bases lay between the germline ends. The CDR3 runs to 11 residues. CDR3 sequence reads: CASSPSYEQYF. DNA of the CDR3: TGTGCCAGCAGCCCTAGCTACGAGCAGTACTTC.

This clone was counted once. The chain uses TRBV4-3 and TRBJ2-7; 12 bases fit TRBD1. The CDR3 length is 15 residues. With V trimmed by 3 bases and J by 6 bases, 6 bases remained unmatched. CDR1 is LGHNA, CDR2 YSLEER, per germline. CDR3 sequence reads: CASSHSGTGGVEQYF. CDR3 in DNA: TGCGCCAGCAGCCATTCCGGGACAGGGGGCGTCGAGCAGTACTTC.

The chain is built from TRBV7-9 and TRBJ2-1, with TRBD1 matching over 10 bases. V gave up 5 bases and J gave up 1 base; unmatched junction bases: 5. The length of the CDR3 is 16 residues. Germline V gene lookup returns CDR1 SEHNR and CDR2 FQNEAQ (reference sequence). The CDR3 sequence is CASSRGQGGSYNEQFF. CDR3 DNA: TGTGCCAGCAGCCGAGGACAGGGGGGATCCTACAATGAGCAGTTCTTC. Together with reference TRBV7-9 and TRBJ2-1, the CDR3 gives the full variable domain: DTGVSQNPRHKITKRGQNVTFRCDPISEHNRLYWYRQTLGQGPEFLTYFQNEAQLEKSRLLSDRFSAERPKGSFSTLEIQRTEQGDSAMYLCASSRGQGGSYNEQFFGPGTRLTVL.

This rearrangement joins TRBV11-3 to TRBJ1-2; 8 nucleotides match TRBD1. The CDR3 consists of 15 residues. V shed 7 bases, J shed 5 bases, and the junction held 12 bases outside the gene matches. The germline CDR1 and CDR2 sequences are SGHNT and YENEEA. The CDR3 nucleotides read TGTGCCAGCACCTCGGACAGGGATCTTTATTATGGCTACACCTTC. This sequence encodes CASTSDRDLYYGYTF.

The chain combines TRBV27 with TRBJ2-3; no clear D. CDR1 is MNHEY and CDR2 is SMNVEV in the germline V gene (reference sequence). The CDR3 is 13 residues long. V dropped 4 bases and J dropped 9 bases, with 14 bases sitting between them. CDR3 sequence: CASSSPGSGTQYF. CDR3 bases: TGTGCCAGCAGTTCGCCAGGATCAGGCACGCAGTATTTT.

The V call is TRBV5-4, the J call TRBJ2-5, with D perhaps TRBD2 (5 bases). With 0 bases removed from V and 2 bases from J, the gap between germline ends came to 11 bases. Germline V CDR1 and CDR2: SGHNT, YYREEE (reference sequence). The CDR3 sequence is 15 residues long. The CDR3 DNA reads as TGTGCCAGCAGCTTGGAAGGTCGCGGGCAAGAGACCCAGTACTTC. Amino acid sequence: CASSLEGRGQETQYF.

The rearrangement links TRBV3-1 (or the pseudogene TRBV3-2) to TRBJ2-7; a possible D gene is TRBD1 (5 bases). The CDR3 runs to 14 residues. Germline loops: CDR1 LGHDT, CDR2 YNNKEL (reference sequence). Trimming removed 5 bases at V and 1 base at J, with 12 bases between. The CDR3 bases are TGTGCCAGCAGCACGAGTGGGGCATCCTACGAGCAGTACTTC. Amino acids: CASSTSGASYEQYF.

The genes are TRBV5-1 and TRBJ1-2; TRBD1 matches at 10 bases. Germline V gene sequence: CDR1 SGHRS, CDR2 YFSETQ. CDR3 size: 17 residues. Losses at the gene ends were 4 bases for V and 3 bases for J; bases not matched to a gene: 12. The CDR3 here is CASSPARGQGTHYGYTF. The CDR3 DNA is TGCGCCAGCAGCCCCGCCCGGGGACAGGGGACCCACTATGGCTACACCTTC.

The rearrangement links TRBV4-1 to TRBJ1-3; D is ambiguous. The CDR3 spans 15 residues. Trimming cost V 0 bases and J 1 base, with 7 bases left between them. Germline CDR1 and CDR2: MGHRA and YSYEKL. CDR3 residues: CASSQDHRSGNTIYF. CDR3 nucleotide sequence: TGCGCCAGCAGCCAAGATCACCGGTCTGGAAACACCATATATTTT.

The chain has TRBV19 and TRBJ1-5; no definite D call. Looked up from germline, CDR1 is LNHDA and CDR2 is SQIVND (reference sequence). Deletions cut 11 bases from V and 4 bases from J, with 12 bases between. This CDR3 contains 12 residues. The chain's CDR3 is CASGDGNQPQHF. The CDR3 nucleotides are TGTGCCTCCGGGGATGGAAATCAGCCCCAGCATTTT.

This chain links TRBV5-1 with TRBJ1-1; weak D call: TRBD1 (6 bases). V was clipped by 0 bases and J by 7 bases, with 13 bases between them. Germline CDR1 is SGHRS and CDR2 is YFSETQ. This CDR3 spans 14 amino acids. The CDR3 DNA reads TGCGCCAGCAGCTTGGAGTGGGGGGGCAGTGAAGCTTTCTTT. Encoded protein: CASSLEWGGSEAFF.

This clone was found a few times. This chain uses TRBV4-1 with TRBJ2-1, with D possibly being TRBD2 (6 bases). V lost 4 bases and J lost 9, with 10 bases in between. The CDR3 spans 12 residues. The germline gives CDR1 MGHRA, CDR2 YSYEKL. As DNA, the CDR3 is TGCGCCAGCAGCCTTCTGGGGGGTGAGCAGTTCTTC. Its translation is CASSLLGGEQFF.

The rearrangement links TRBV10-1 to TRBJ2-5, with D maybe TRBD2 (5 bases). V lost 3 bases, J lost 6 bases, and 11 bases lay in between. Germline CDR1 and CDR2: WNHNN and SYGVQD (reference sequence). This CDR3 is built from 13 residues. The CDR3 is CASSDSGRKTQYF. CDR3 coding DNA: TGCGCCAGCAGTGATTCGGGGAGAAAGACCCAGTACTTC.

The V and J genes are TRBV5-1 and TRBJ1-2, with TRBD1 matching 9 bases. V lost 4 bases, J lost 4 bases, and 11 bases stayed unmatched. Germline V gives CDR1 SGHRS, CDR2 YFSETQ. The CDR3 has 16 residues. The CDR3 DNA reads TGCGCCAGCAGCCCCGGACAGGGGTCCGATTTCTATGGCTACACCTTC. This translates into CASSPGQGSDFYGYTF. Supplemented by reference TRBV5-1 and TRBJ1-2, the full variable domain reads KAGVTQTPRYLIKTRGQQVTLSCSPISGHRSVSWYQQTPGQGLQFLFEYFSETQRNKGNFPGRFSGRQFSNSRSEMNVSTLELGDSALYLCASSPGQGSDFYGYTFGSGTRLTVV.

In DNA, the CDR3 is TGTGCCAGCAGCTTGTCACCAGGGGGGCAGCCCCAGCATTTT. The encoded protein is CASSLSPGGQPQHF. This chain uses TRBV5-5 with TRBJ1-5, with 7 bases matching TRBD1. Losses at the gene ends were 1 base for V and 7 bases for J; bases not matched to a gene: 5. The germline gives CDR1 SGHKS, CDR2 YYEKEE (reference sequence). The CDR3 has 14 amino acids.

The V gene is TRBV30, the J gene TRBJ1-1; D ambiguous. The CDR3 is 14 residues long. Germline CDR1 GTSNPN, CDR2 SVGIG (reference sequence). V was cut by 1 base and J by 0 bases, with 9 bases left in between. The CDR3 spells CAWSGAGLNTEAFF. For the CDR3, the DNA is TGTGCCTGGAGTGGGGCAGGTTTGAACACTGAAGCTTTCTTT.

The CDR3 DNA follows: TGTGCCAGCAGGGTAACAGGGGGACAGTACTTC. Its translation is CASRVTGGQYF. The chain combines TRBV7-9 with TRBJ2-7; 8 nucleotides align to TRBD1. Per the germline V gene, CDR1 is SEHNR and CDR2 is FQNEAQ (reference sequence). The V segment lost 6 bases and the J segment 10 bases; nucleotides outside the gene matches: 5. The CDR3 has 11 residues.

Here the CDR3 reads CATTLETGANQPQHF. CDR3 nucleotide sequence: TGTGCCACCACCCTTGAAACAGGAGCCAATCAGCCCCAGCATTTT. The chain joins TRBV2 to TRBJ1-5; tentatively, D is TRBD1 (5 bases). This CDR3 region has 15 residues. Germline lookup yields CDR1 SNHLY and CDR2 FYNNEI. Trimming stripped 10 bases from V and 3 bases from J, with 19 bases between.

The chain links TRBV5-8 to TRBJ1-6; perhaps TRBD1 as D (6 bases). The CDR3 is made up of 16 amino acids. Germline CDR1 SGHTS, CDR2 YDEGEE. V was shortened by 4 bases and J by 0 bases, with 11 bases between the two germline ends. The CDR3 nucleotides are TGTGCCAGCAGCCGGACAGCGAGCTCCTATAATTCACCCCTCCACTTT. This gives the protein CASSRTASSYNSPLHF. Using reference TRBV5-8 and TRBJ1-6 for the parts outside the CDR3, the full variable domain is EAGVTQSPTHLIKTRGQQATLRCSPISGHTSVYWYQQALGLGLQFLLWYDEGEERNRGNFPPRFSGRQFPNYSSELNVNALELEDSALYLCASSRTASSYNSPLHFGNGTRLTVT.